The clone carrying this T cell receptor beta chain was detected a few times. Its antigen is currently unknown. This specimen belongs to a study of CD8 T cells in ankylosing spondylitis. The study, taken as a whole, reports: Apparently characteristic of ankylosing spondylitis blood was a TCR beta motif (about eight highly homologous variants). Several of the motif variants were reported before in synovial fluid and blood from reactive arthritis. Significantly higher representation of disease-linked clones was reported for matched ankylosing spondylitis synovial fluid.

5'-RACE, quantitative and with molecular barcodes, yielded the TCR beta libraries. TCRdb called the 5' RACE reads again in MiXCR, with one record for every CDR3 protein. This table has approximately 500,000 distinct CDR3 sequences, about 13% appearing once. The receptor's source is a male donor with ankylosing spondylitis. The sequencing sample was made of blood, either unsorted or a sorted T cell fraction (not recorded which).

CDR3 residues: CASRTGISNSPLHF. The DNA of the CDR3 is TGTGCCAGCAGAACCGGGATCTCTAATTCACCCCTCCACTTT. The chain employs TRBV11-2 and TRBJ1-6; the D is unclear. Germline V lookup: CDR1 SGHAT, CDR2 FQNNGV. This CDR3 is built from 14 residues. Trimming stripped 6 bases from V and 6 bases from J, with 12 bases between.